This T cell receptor beta chain was retrieved from a study of blood T cell repertoires in COVID-19 (dated by TCRdb to about 2020). Looking at the study overall: Collaborator samples came from the United States, Italy and Spain and covered acute and convalescent phases of COVID-19. The material from the prospective study consisted of cDNA or gDNA derived from T cells, B-cell-depleted T cells, or PBMCs. Deeply sampled blood TCRbeta repertoires from subjects exposed to, actively infected with, or recovered from COVID-19 were included in the dataset. The repertoires were released in a freely available public database meant as a resource for research on the immune response to SARS-CoV-2. The samples were drawn from two sources: the first 160 participants of the ongoing ImmuneRACE study, and 1,000 to 1,500 subjects contributed by 6 global collaborators. A de-identified subject ID, COVID-19 status, age in years and sex were almost always included in the sample metadata. Where available, HLA class I and class II types were obtained from metadata supplied by the sample provider rather than from assay-based typing. What the authors observed across the whole study: Clinical and demographic metadata were provided uncurated, with the amount varying by source and participant.

V and J lose 1 base and 14 bases, and a span of 24 bases separates them. Taken from cysteine to phenylalanine, the CDR3 has 16 residues. The DNA shown is the 48-base CDR3, in frame from base 1. Reading the germline V gene (reference sequence) gives CDR1 LNHDA and CDR2 SQIVND. TCRbeta CDR3 regions were amplified from genomic DNA using the immunoSEQ Assay, a bias-controlled multiplex PCR. The study's processing was this. The number of nucleated cells in each sample was estimated from the amplification of reference gene primers within the assay. To quantify the absolute abundance of each unique TCRbeta CDR3 rearrangement, sequence reads were collapsed and filtered. For each sample, productive Simpson clonality was calculated as the square root of Simpson's diversity index across productive rearrangements. This is the immuneACCESS table as TCRdb keeps it, with only in-frame sequences that have V and J called. A part of the clones is gone; compared with another copy, unresolved V genes explain less than half, and the rest is unexplained. V, J and clone size were drawn from that table, and D and trimming were deduced from the DNA. This sample lists about 300,000 clones; about 90% were detected once. About 6% of the sample goes to the ten largest clones.

At one collaborating source in Seattle, patients were enrolled during active infection and were followed longitudinally through the course of disease. The collaborating institutions used their own protocols to collect whole blood in K2EDTA tubes. For TCRbeta analysis, collaborator samples were shipped as frozen whole blood, as isolated PBMCs, or as DNA extracted from either sample type. For this clone: It lacks a known antigen. No much larger clone is present one base from it, and per-base qualities are unavailable.

The sequence was obtained from a woman aged 45 to 65 with COVID-19, enrolled during active disease. The receptor chain draws on TRBV19 and TRBJ2-1; the D gene is possibly TRBD1, with 5 bases matching. The sequencing sample was made of peripheral blood. The CDR3 region has the sequence CASSIGGRVSRLGEFF. The sequenced DNA: TGTGCCAGTAGTATAGGGGGTCGGGTCAGTCGCCTAGGGGAGTTCTTC. Extended through the reference TRBV19 and TRBJ2-1 proteins, this CDR3 yields the full variable domain: DGGITQSPKYLFRKEGQNVTLSCEQNLNHDAMYWYRQDPGQGLRLIYYSQIVNDFQKGDIAEGYSVSREKKESFPLTVTSAQKNPTAFYLCASSIGGRVSRLGEFFGPGTRLTVL.